One sample yielded the 27 T cell receptor beta chains listed below, sequenced in a study of shared clonotypes between healthy human individuals. Profiled with immunoSEQ multiplex PCR; TCRdb holds only in-frame clones, not every one. The sample consists of about 730,000 clones, 72% of them appearing once. What was sequenced was memory CD4+ T cells sorted from blood. Subset described: CD45RA-negative fraction. Receptors originate from a woman aged 30 to 39 in good health.

This clone was found once. This CDR3 is also generated by other DNA sequences in the sample. The chain employs TRBV5-1 and TRBJ2-2; 13 bases match TRBD2. Germline lookup yields CDR1 SGHRS and CDR2 YFSETQ. Trimming at V came to 4 bases and at J to 4 bases, leaving 4 bases not matched to a gene. The CDR3 contains 16 residues. The CDR3 loop is CASSPRTSGGTGELFF. The CDR3 DNA reads TGCGCCAGCAGCCCGAGGACTAGCGGGGGCACCGGGGAGCTGTTTTTT.

The CDR3 DNA sequence: TGTGCCAGCAGCCAAAATAGAAGGACAGGGGTATACGAGCAGTACTTC. The encoded protein is CASSQNRRTGVYEQYF. The rearrangement joins TRBV4-2 to TRBJ2-7; 9 bases match TRBD1. V was pared by 2 bases and J by 4 bases, with 9 bases of the junction left unmatched. CDR1 is LGHNA and CDR2 is YNFKEQ in the germline V gene. The CDR3 covers 16 residues.

The J gene is TRBJ1-1, the V gene TRBV23-1, with D unresolved. TRBV23-1 is given ORF status, its function remaining uncertain. The CDR3 has 15 residues. V was shortened by 3 bases and J by 1 base, with 12 bases between the two germline ends. The CDR3, as DNA: TGCGCCAGCAGTCATTTGCAACGGTGGAACACTGAAGCTTTCTTT. The encoded protein is CASSHLQRWNTEAFF.

The gene calls are TRBV11-2 and TRBJ2-1; D call uncertain. V lost 0 bases and J 3 bases, leaving 12 bases between the germline ends. The CDR3 loop spans 16 amino acids. Germline assignment: CDR1 SGHAT and CDR2 FQNNGV. CDR3 residues: CASSLDPRGHYNEQFF. The CDR3 nucleotides read TGTGCCAGCAGCTTAGATCCTCGCGGCCACTACAATGAGCAGTTCTTC.

This chain links TRBV5-1 with TRBJ2-7, with 9 nucleotides matching TRBD2. The CDR3 consists of 15 residues. The ends lost 1 base at V and 4 bases at J; junction bases unmatched: 6. Germline lookup yields CDR1 SGHRS and CDR2 YFSETQ. CDR3 DNA sequence: TGCGCCAGCAGCTTGTTCCAGCGGGAGGAGTACGAGCAGTACTTC. Translated, it gives CASSLFQREEYEQYF. The variable domain in full, with the rest retrieved from reference TRBV5-1 and TRBJ2-7, is KAGVTQTPRYLIKTRGQQVTLSCSPISGHRSVSWYQQTPGQGLQFLFEYFSETQRNKGNFPGRFSGRQFSNSRSEMNVSTLELGDSALYLCASSLFQREEYEQYFGPGTRLTVT.

In this sample, this clone turned up many times. V usage is TRBV29-1 and J usage is TRBJ2-1; unclear D gene. Per germline, CDR1 SQVTM and CDR2 ANQGSEA. This CDR3 spans 11 amino acids. V lost 7 bases to trimming and J lost 4 bases, with 8 bases between them. The CDR3 DNA follows: TGCAGCGCCAACAATTACAATGAGCAGTTCTTC. As protein: CSANNYNEQFF.

The rearrangement links TRBV14 to TRBJ2-1; no definite D call. V shed 1 base and J shed 3 bases, with 19 bases lying between them. CDR1 is SGHDN and CDR2 is FVKESK in the germline V gene. CDR3 length equals 18 residues. The CDR3 bases are TGTGCCAGCAGCCAAGTCATGTTGGGCAGCGCCGACTACAATGAGCAGTTCTTC. As protein: CASSQVMLGSADYNEQFF.

The CDR3, as DNA: TGTGCCAGTAGTATACGAGGGCCAGATACGCAGTATTTT. Its protein is CASSIRGPDTQYF. J is TRBJ2-3 and V is TRBV19; tentative D call: TRBD2 (5 bases). CDR1 and CDR2 (germline): LNHDA, SQIVND (reference sequence). This CDR3 region has 13 residues. V was clipped by 2 bases and J by 4 bases, with 7 bases between them.

This rearrangement joins TRBV10-3 to TRBJ1-1; the match to TRBD1 covers 11 bases. Germline V gene sequence: CDR1 ENHRY, CDR2 SYGVKD. The junction had 3 bases not matched to a gene; V was cut back by 11 bases and J by 1 base. CDR3 length: 13 residues. In nucleotides, the CDR3 is TGTGCCCCGGGACAGGGGGAGAACACTGAAGCTTTCTTT. Its protein is CAPGQGENTEAFF.

This clone has a handful of counts. The chain has TRBV29-1 and TRBJ1-2; TRBD1 agrees at 7 bases. J gave up 7 bases and V 6 bases, and 11 bases lay outside the gene matches. CDR3 length: 13 residues. Looked up from germline, CDR1 is SQVTM and CDR2 is ANQGSEA. The CDR3 region is CSVLDRYPFGYTF. In DNA form, the CDR3 reads TGCAGCGTGCTGGACAGGTACCCGTTTGGCTACACCTTC.

The chain couples TRBV6-1 to TRBJ1-5, with 7 bases aligning to TRBD1. The CDR3 has 15 residues. Trimming cost V 4 bases and J 3 bases; bases outside gene matches: 6. In germline, CDR1 is MNHNS, CDR2 SASEGT. CDR3 sequence: CASSVGQVPNQPQHF. CDR3 sequence (DNA): TGTGCCAGCAGTGTCGGACAGGTTCCCAATCAGCCCCAGCATTTT.

The J gene is TRBJ2-7, the V gene TRBV7-2; 9 bases are shared with TRBD1. V lost 1 base and J lost 11; bases outside the gene matches: 15. The CDR3 is 16 amino acids. Per germline, CDR1 SGHTA and CDR2 FQGNSA. The CDR3 is CASSLVLEGQGSTKYF. The CDR3 DNA follows: TGTGCCAGCAGCTTAGTATTGGAGGGACAGGGATCTACGAAGTACTTC.

To note about this clone: Other nucleotide sequences from this sample produce the same CDR3. The V and J genes are TRBV7-9 and TRBJ1-5; no firm D call. Germline CDR1 SEHNR, CDR2 FQNEAQ (reference sequence). This CDR3 spans 12 amino acids. V gave up 5 bases and J gave up 3 bases, with 5 bases separating them. CDR3 DNA: TGTGCCAGCAGCCTGGACAATCAGCCCCAGCATTTT. Translation: CASSLDNQPQHF.

With regard to this clone: Other DNA sequences in this specimen translate into the identical CDR3. This chain connects TRBV5-1 to TRBJ2-2; perhaps TRBD2 as D (6 bases). The CDR3 is 14 amino acids. V lost 0 bases and J 6 bases, leaving 9 bases between the germline ends. Looked up from germline, CDR1 is SGHRS and CDR2 is YFSETQ. CDR3 sequence reads: CASSLGTGAGELFF. CDR3 sequence (DNA): TGCGCCAGCAGCTTGGGGACGGGAGCCGGGGAGCTGTTTTTT.

The chain has TRBV28 and TRBJ2-1; no firm D call. The germline V gene has CDR1 MDHEN and CDR2 SYDVKM. V was cut by 2 bases and J by 2 bases, with 13 bases left in between. CDR3 length: 16 residues. In DNA form, the CDR3 reads TGTGCCAGCAGTTTACCCCTGAGTTGGCCCTACAATGAGCAGTTCTTC. The encoded protein is CASSLPLSWPYNEQFF.

The rearrangement uses TRBV10-3 and TRBJ2-7; 14 bases map to TRBD2. With V trimmed by 10 bases and J by 7 bases, 9 bases remained unmatched. In germline, CDR1 is ENHRY, CDR2 SYGVKD. The length of the CDR3 is 14 residues. The CDR3 DNA is TGTGCCACCACCCCGGGACTAGCGGGAGAAGAGCAGTACTTC. Its protein product is CATTPGLAGEEQYF.

About this clone itself: In the same sample, other DNA sequences code for this CDR3. The J gene is TRBJ2-7, the V gene TRBV6-5; the match to TRBD2 covers 7 bases. Germline CDR1 MNHEY, CDR2 SVGAGI. The CDR3 spans 15 residues. Trimming at V came to 0 bases and at J to 1 base, leaving 3 bases not matched to a gene. The CDR3 DNA reads TGTGCCAGCAGTTACTCGGCTAGCGGATCCTACGAGCAGTACTTC. As protein: CASSYSASGSYEQYF.

CDR3 amino acids: CASRRPAQETQYF. As DNA, the CDR3 is TGCGCCAGCAGAAGACCGGCACAAGAGACCCAGTACTTC. This chain joins TRBV5-1 and TRBJ2-5; D is uncertain. This CDR3 is 13 amino acids long. Deletions cut 5 bases from V and 2 bases from J, with 10 bases between. Germline CDR1 reads SGHRS; CDR2 reads YFSETQ.

The genes are TRBV10-3 and TRBJ2-7; TRBD2 agrees at 8 bases. The CDR3 loop spans 13 amino acids. Per germline, CDR1 ENHRY and CDR2 SYGVKD. Germline trimming cut 6 bases from V and 2 bases from J; bases unmatched to any gene: 3. The CDR3 bases are TGTGCCATCAGAACTAGCGGTACCTACGAGCAGTACTTC. Its translation: CAIRTSGTYEQYF.

The chain combines TRBV28 with TRBJ1-5; D call uncertain. CDR1 is MDHEN and CDR2 is SYDVKM in the germline V gene. V was cut by 8 bases and J by 0 bases, with 26 bases left in between. The CDR3 spans 19 residues. The CDR3 region is CASDNEGLFGADSNQPQHF. Written as DNA, the CDR3 is TGTGCCAGCGATAACGAAGGACTCTTTGGCGCCGATAGCAATCAGCCCCAGCATTTT. Full variable domain (missing parts from reference TRBV28 and TRBJ1-5): DVKVTQSSRYLVKRTGEKVFLECVQDMDHENMFWYRQDPGLGLRLIYFSYDVKMKEKGDIPEGYSVSREKKERFSLILESASTNQTSMYLCASDNEGLFGADSNQPQHFGDGTRLSIL.

The chain carries TRBV28 and TRBJ2-1, with D possibly matching TRBD1 (5 bases). V lost 3 bases and J lost 6, with 12 bases in between. The CDR3 sequence is 14 residues long. Germline CDR1 reads MDHEN; CDR2 reads SYDVKM. DNA for the CDR3: TGTGCCAGCAGTTTCAGGGCAGGTGGCAATGAGCAGTTCTTC. Translation: CASSFRAGGNEQFF.

The gene calls are TRBV7-9 and TRBJ2-4; no firm D call. This CDR3 is 12 amino acids long. Germline lookup yields CDR1 SEHNR and CDR2 FQNEAQ (reference sequence). Deletions cut 5 bases from V and 6 bases from J, with 8 bases between. CDR3 sequence: CASSAAPNIQYF. In nucleotides, the CDR3 is TGTGCCAGCAGCGCCGCGCCAAACATTCAGTACTTC.

The chain employs TRBV7-2 and TRBJ2-1; unclear D gene. V shed 1 base and J shed 6 bases, with 13 bases lying between them. This CDR3 comprises 15 residues. The V gene's germline CDR1 is SGHTA and CDR2 FQGNSA. The CDR3 loop reads CASSLGALSPNEQFF. The DNA for the CDR3 is TGTGCCAGCAGCTTAGGTGCCCTAAGTCCCAATGAGCAGTTCTTC.

The genes are TRBV5-1 and TRBJ2-5; 11 positions match TRBD1. Germline V CDR1 and CDR2: SGHRS, YFSETQ. J lost 5 bases, V lost 9 bases, and 9 bases had no gene match. This CDR3 region has 14 residues. CDR3: CATSYGTGGETQYF. The CDR3 DNA sequence: TGCGCCACTTCCTACGGGACAGGGGGTGAGACCCAGTACTTC.

This rearrangement joins TRBV5-1 to TRBJ2-5; either TRBD1 or TRBD2 may fit D (5 bases each). The CDR3 loop spans 15 amino acids. From germline, CDR1 is SGHRS and CDR2 YFSETQ. Trimming pared 3 bases from V and 2 bases from J, leaving 14 bases between. The CDR3 nucleotides are TGCGCCAGCAGCTCCCCGGGACGGATACAAGAGACCCAGTACTTC. Residues: CASSSPGRIQETQYF.

The chain carries TRBV9 and TRBJ2-1; 10 nucleotides line up with TRBD2. This CDR3 is 16 amino acids long. The trim removed 4 bases at V and 4 bases at J, leaving 8 bases unmatched. Germline assignment: CDR1 SGDLS and CDR2 YYNGEE. The CDR3 reads CASSFWTSGKYNEQFF. CDR3 DNA sequence: TGTGCCAGCAGCTTCTGGACTAGCGGAAAATACAATGAGCAGTTCTTC. The variable domain in full, with the rest retrieved from reference TRBV9 and TRBJ2-1, is DSGVTQTPKHLITATGQRVTLRCSPRSGDLSVYWYQQSLDQGLQFLIQYYNGEERAKGNILERFSAQQFPDLHSELNLSSLELGDSALYFCASSFWTSGKYNEQFFGPGTRLTVL.

The rearrangement uses TRBV5-1 and TRBJ2-5, with 9 bases that match TRBD2. V shed 4 bases and J 4 bases; nucleotides not matched to a gene: 11. Germline V gives CDR1 SGHRS, CDR2 YFSETQ. CDR3 length: 16 amino acids. Written as DNA, the CDR3 is TGCGCCAGCAGCGGGGTTATAGCGGGAGCGGGAGAGACCCAGTACTTC. It codes for CASSGVIAGAGETQYF.